The 24 T cell receptor beta chains reported below all come from one sample, sequenced in a study of blood T cell repertoires in COVID-19. Sequencing used immunoSEQ multiplex PCR; TCRdb keeps in-frame clones, though not all of them. Among approximately 57,000 clones listed, around 80% were seen once. Sequencing used peripheral blood. Receptors originate from an elderly woman with acute or convalescent COVID-19.

The chain carries TRBV7-2 and TRBJ2-7; D call uncertain. CDR3 length: 13 amino acids. The germline V gene has CDR1 SGHTA and CDR2 FQGNSA. With 5 bases removed from V and 6 bases from J, the gap between germline ends came to 14 bases. The CDR3 DNA is TGTGCCAGCAGCACGACCGACATTGGCGAGCAGTACTTC. The encoded protein is CASSTTDIGEQYF.

The chain is built from TRBV5-1 and TRBJ2-3, with 9 bases that match TRBD2. CDR1 is SGHRS and CDR2 is YFSETQ in the germline V gene. After removal of 4 bases from V and 2 bases from J, the junction contained 5 bases not matched to a gene. This CDR3 is 15 amino acids long. The CDR3 here is CASSQSGGHTDTQYF. CDR3 DNA sequence: TGCGCCAGCAGCCAGAGCGGGGGGCACACAGATACGCAGTATTTT.

The chain employs TRBV19 and TRBJ2-4; no reliable D call. V was cut by 1 base and J by 6 bases, with 10 bases left in between. Germline-derived CDR1 and CDR2 are LNHDA and SQIVND (reference sequence). The CDR3 consists of 14 residues. The CDR3 here is CASSIGSSGNIQYF. CDR3 DNA sequence: TGTGCCAGTAGTATAGGGTCCTCGGGAAACATTCAGTACTTC.

This sequence joins TRBV5-4 and TRBJ2-7; maybe TRBD2 (6 bases). The CDR3 totals 14 residues. Between the trimmed V and J ends, which lost 2 bases and 1 base, there was a span of 10 bases. Per germline, CDR1 SGHNT and CDR2 YYREEE (reference sequence). The CDR3 loop reads CASSFPGSSYEQYF. DNA of the CDR3: TGTGCCAGCAGCTTCCCCGGGAGTTCCTACGAGCAGTACTTC.

The chain links TRBV15 to TRBJ2-1; 7 bases are shared with TRBD2. Germline assignment: CDR1 LNHNV and CDR2 YYDKDF (reference sequence). The CDR3 contains 15 residues. Trimming removed 1 base from V and 7 bases from J; junction bases left unmatched: 7. In DNA, the CDR3 is TGTGCCACCAGCAGAGGGGTAGCGGGCGGTAATGAGCAGTTCTTC. Protein sequence: CATSRGVAGGNEQFF.

This clone appeared once. CDR3 in DNA: TGTGCCAGCGGACAGCTTGGGGGTGGCCCCCAGCATTTT. As protein: CASGQLGGGPQHF. The chain uses TRBV3-1 (or the pseudogene TRBV3-2) and TRBJ1-5, with a weak D call TRBD1 (6 bases). This CDR3 region has 13 residues. Germline values: CDR1 LGHDT, CDR2 YNNKEL (reference sequence). V lost 8 bases to trimming and J lost 10 bases, with 18 bases between them.

This sequence joins TRBV18 and TRBJ2-7; no reliable D call. V lost 3 bases, J lost 5 bases, and 8 bases lay in between. Germline values: CDR1 KGHSH, CDR2 LQKENI. This CDR3 comprises 12 residues. The CDR3, as DNA: TGTGCCAGCTCACCGCTCCGGGACGAGCAGTACTTC. Amino acid sequence: CASSPLRDEQYF.

This clone came up once. This chain joins TRBV2 and TRBJ2-7, with 11 bases identical to TRBD2. Germline V gene data show CDR1 as SNHLY and CDR2 as FYNNEI. Trimming removed 6 bases from V and 4 bases from J; junction bases left unmatched: 11. The CDR3 extends over 16 amino acids. The CDR3 DNA reads as TGTGCCAGCAGCCGCTCCACGTGGACTAGCGGGTACGAGCAGTACTTC. Its protein is CASSRSTWTSGYEQYF.

The J gene is TRBJ1-4, the V gene TRBV4-1; 8 nucleotides align to TRBD1. Germline CDR1 and CDR2: MGHRA and YSYEKL. The V and J ends lost 1 base and 3 bases, in that order; junction bases with no gene match: 4. This CDR3 has 16 amino acids. The CDR3 nucleotides are TGCGCCAGCAGCCAAGCCAGGGGGCCAGCTAATGAAAAACTGTTTTTT. This codes for CASSQARGPANEKLFF.

This clone was detected once. This chain links TRBV6-6 with TRBJ1-2, with TRBD1 as a possible D gene (5 bases). The CDR3 runs 14 residues. Germline V CDR1 and CDR2: MNHNY, SVGAGI (reference sequence). V was shortened by 0 bases and J by 7 bases, with 12 bases between the two germline ends. The CDR3 here is CASSYSVQGRGYTF. CDR3 DNA sequence: TGTGCCAGCAGTTACTCGGTCCAGGGCCGTGGCTACACCTTC.

The chain links TRBV19 to TRBJ1-6; unclear D gene. CDR3 length: 14 amino acids. Trimming left V 1 base short and J 9 bases short, with 10 bases between. Germline CDR1 and CDR2: LNHDA and SQIVND (reference sequence). The CDR3 is CASSIGDTRSPLHF. In nucleotides, the CDR3 is TGTGCCAGTAGTATAGGAGACACTCGTTCACCCCTCCACTTT. Full variable domain (missing parts from reference TRBV19 and TRBJ1-6): DGGITQSPKYLFRKEGQNVTLSCEQNLNHDAMYWYRQDPGQGLRLIYYSQIVNDFQKGDIAEGYSVSREKKESFPLTVTSAQKNPTAFYLCASSIGDTRSPLHFGNGTRLTVT.

The sample holds one count of this clone. V is TRBV10-2 and J is TRBJ2-1; D unresolved. The V and J ends lost 0 bases and 9 bases respectively, with 21 bases between them. The CDR3 spans 17 residues. The germline V gene encodes CDR1 WSHSY and CDR2 SAAADI. CDR3 loop: CASSESKVGVGGTEQFF. CDR3 coding DNA: TGCGCCAGCAGTGAGTCAAAGGTGGGTGTAGGCGGTACTGAGCAGTTCTTC.

The gene calls are TRBV6-5 and TRBJ2-7; 7 bases line up with TRBD1. The germline gives CDR1 MNHEY, CDR2 SVGAGI. The V and J ends lost 8 bases and 3 bases, in that order; junction bases with no gene match: 4. The CDR3 contains 12 residues. The CDR3 spells CASSTGNYEQYF. The CDR3 DNA sequence: TGTGCCAGCTCGACAGGGAACTACGAGCAGTACTTC.

In this sample, this clone turned up a few times. V gene TRBV23-1 combines with J gene TRBJ1-2; D not resolved. TRBV23-1 counts as an open reading frame of uncertain function. The V and J ends lost 9 bases and 8 bases respectively, with 10 bases between them. The CDR3 covers 10 residues. The CDR3 loop is CASPRQGYTF. The CDR3 DNA follows: TGCGCCAGTCCGCGGCAGGGCTACACCTTC.

The rearrangement links TRBV6-5 to TRBJ1-2; 7 bases agree with TRBD1. V shed 7 bases and J 6 bases; nucleotides not matched to a gene: 8. The CDR3 extends over 13 amino acids. The V gene's germline CDR1 is MNHEY and CDR2 SVGAGI. CDR3 nucleotides: TGTGCCAGCACCTCGACAGGGCGCCATGGCTACACCTTC. Encoded protein: CASTSTGRHGYTF.

The V and J genes are TRBV28 and TRBJ1-2; 7 nucleotides agree with TRBD1. Germline lookup yields CDR1 MDHEN and CDR2 SYDVKM. The CDR3 runs 15 residues. J was trimmed by 0 bases and V by 5 bases; bases with no gene match: 6. The CDR3 DNA follows: TGTGCCAGCAGTAACCCGACAGGGACTAACTATGGCTACACCTTC. Its protein is CASSNPTGTNYGYTF.

In its sample, this clone was seen a few times. The chain has TRBV6-5 and TRBJ1-1; D is uncertain. The CDR3 covers 12 residues. V was cut by 4 bases and J by 0 bases, with 3 bases left in between. Germline V gene lookup returns CDR1 MNHEY and CDR2 SVGAGI. CDR3: CASSSVNTEAFF. CDR3 in DNA: TGTGCCAGCAGTTCAGTGAACACTGAAGCTTTCTTT.

J is TRBJ1-2 and V is TRBV6-5; D may be TRBD1 (5 bases). Germline V CDR1 and CDR2: MNHEY, SVGAGI. V lost 7 bases and J lost 3, with 12 bases in between. The CDR3 runs to 13 residues. As DNA, the CDR3 is TGTGCCAGCAACGCCCAGGGCCACTATGGCTACACCTTC. Translating it yields CASNAQGHYGYTF.

The genes are TRBV18 and TRBJ1-1, with D possibly being TRBD1 (6 bases). Trimming stripped 3 bases from V and 1 base from J, with 12 bases between. Germline values: CDR1 KGHSH, CDR2 LQKENI. The CDR3 is 15 residues long. The DNA of the CDR3 is TGTGCCAGCTCACCTTTTACAGGGACGAACACTGAAGCTTTCTTT. This encodes CASSPFTGTNTEAFF.

The chain links TRBV27 to TRBJ1-6; maybe TRBD1 (5 bases). Germline V CDR1 and CDR2: MNHEY, SMNVEV (reference sequence). The CDR3 contains 12 residues. Trimming removed 6 bases at V and 10 bases at J, with 10 bases between. CDR3: CASRGPGSPLHF. For the CDR3, the DNA is TGTGCCAGCAGGGGGCCCGGGTCACCCCTCCACTTT.

This clone appeared a few times. The genes are TRBV10-1 and TRBJ2-7; D call uncertain. Trimming removed 0 bases from V and 1 base from J, with 10 bases in between. The germline CDR1 and CDR2 sequences are WNHNN and SYGVQD (reference sequence). This CDR3 contains 15 residues. DNA of the CDR3: TGCGCCAGCAGTGAGTCATTGGCACCTTCCTACGAGCAGTACTTC. Translating it yields CASSESLAPSYEQYF.

In its sample, this clone was seen once. The chain carries TRBV19 and TRBJ2-1; unclear D gene. The CDR3 has 15 amino acids. Trimming shortened V by 6 bases and J by 0 bases, and 12 bases separated the two germline ends. Germline CDR1 is LNHDA and CDR2 is SQIVND (reference sequence). For the CDR3, the DNA is TGTGCCAGTAGAACCAGACGGAGCTCCTACAATGAGCAGTTCTTC. It encodes CASRTRRSSYNEQFF.

Only a few counts were recorded for this clone. The chain uses TRBV14 and TRBJ2-1; D might be TRBD2 (6 bases). The CDR3 runs 16 residues. Per the germline V gene, CDR1 is SGHDN and CDR2 is FVKESK. Trimming removed 1 base from V and 5 bases from J, with 15 bases in between. Written as DNA, the CDR3 is TGTGCCAGCAGCCAAGGAGCGGGCAGGTTGAACAATGAGCAGTTCTTC. This translates into CASSQGAGRLNNEQFF.

The rearrangement uses TRBV15 and TRBJ2-7, with 8 positions matching TRBD2. After removal of 4 bases from V and 7 bases from J, the junction contained 9 bases not matched to a gene. Germline V lookup: CDR1 LNHNV, CDR2 YYDKDF (reference sequence). The CDR3 extends over 14 amino acids. The CDR3 DNA reads as TGTGCCACCAGCAACGGGGGGGGCCGGGGTGAGCAGTACTTC. Amino acid sequence: CATSNGGGRGEQYF.